These 22 T cell receptor beta chains were sequenced from one sample in a study of control samples from healthy donors and cancer patients. Here immunoSEQ multiplex PCR was the method, and the copy in TCRdb shows in-frame clones only, minus some. Of approximately 100,000 clones listed, approximately 90% were seen once; the top ten hold 3% to 4.5%. The specimen sequenced was blood. The origin of the receptors is a woman aged 18-29 years in good health.

The chain links TRBV9 to TRBJ2-5; D possibly corresponds to TRBD2 (5 bases). Trimming removed 4 bases from V and 5 bases from J, with 9 bases in between. CDR1 and CDR2 (germline): SGDLS, YYNGEE. The CDR3 runs 12 residues. CDR3 bases: TGTGCCAGCAGCCCGGAGGAGGAGACCCAGTACTTC. Protein sequence: CASSPEEETQYF.

The chain links TRBV5-1 to TRBJ2-2; D is possibly TRBD1 (6 bases). Trimming stripped 4 bases from V and 7 bases from J, with 17 bases between. Germline-derived CDR1 and CDR2 are SGHRS and YFSETQ. CDR3 length: 15 amino acids. CDR3 region: CASSTDGQLSGELFF. The CDR3 nucleotides read TGCGCCAGCAGCACGGACGGACAGTTGAGCGGGGAGCTGTTTTTT. The whole variable domain, remainder taken from reference TRBV5-1 and TRBJ2-2, is KAGVTQTPRYLIKTRGQQVTLSCSPISGHRSVSWYQQTPGQGLQFLFEYFSETQRNKGNFPGRFSGRQFSNSRSEMNVSTLELGDSALYLCASSTDGQLSGELFFGEGSRLTVL.

CDR3 DNA: TGTGCCAGTAGTACGGAAGGGACGGCTAATTCACCCCTCCACTTT. This encodes CASSTEGTANSPLHF. This sequence joins TRBV19 and TRBJ1-6, with a weak D call TRBD1 (5 bases). This CDR3 has 15 amino acids. V lost 4 bases and J lost 6, with 13 bases in between. The germline V gene encodes CDR1 LNHDA and CDR2 SQIVND (reference sequence). Supplemented by reference TRBV19 and TRBJ1-6, the full variable domain reads DGGITQSPKYLFRKEGQNVTLSCEQNLNHDAMYWYRQDPGQGLRLIYYSQIVNDFQKGDIAEGYSVSREKKESFPLTVTSAQKNPTAFYLCASSTEGTANSPLHFGNGTRLTVT.

The gene calls are TRBV7-9 and TRBJ1-4; TRBD1 matches at 9 bases. Looked up from germline, CDR1 is SEHNR and CDR2 is FQNEAQ (reference sequence). V was pared by 1 base and J by 4 bases, with 13 bases of the junction left unmatched. The CDR3 has 19 amino acids. The CDR3 DNA reads TGTGCCAGCAGCTTAGTTTATTCCCTCGGGACAGGGCTTAATGAAAAACTGTTTTTT. It encodes CASSLVYSLGTGLNEKLFF.

The CDR3 DNA reads as TGTGCCAGCAACCCAAACAGGGCAGGGAACACTGAAGCTTTCTTT. Amino acid sequence: CASNPNRAGNTEAFF. The chain uses TRBV6-6 and TRBJ1-1, with D tentatively TRBD1 (6 bases). The V end was cut by 7 bases, the J end by 1 base, with 16 bases between. Per germline, CDR1 MNHNY and CDR2 SVGAGI (reference sequence). This CDR3 contains 15 residues.

This clone was detected many times. The chain couples TRBV6-1 to TRBJ2-5, with TRBD2 identical over 7 bases. The CDR3 extends over 16 amino acids. In germline, CDR1 is MNHNS, CDR2 SASEGT. The V segment lost 3 bases and the J segment 0 bases; nucleotides outside the gene matches: 7. CDR3 nucleotides: TGTGCCAGCAGTGAGACTAGCACTTCGTACCAAGAGACCCAGTACTTC. Protein: CASSETSTSYQETQYF.

The chain combines TRBV28 with TRBJ1-1, with no clear D. Trimming pared 5 bases from V and 6 bases from J, leaving 16 bases between. Germline CDR1 MDHEN, CDR2 SYDVKM. The CDR3 runs to 14 residues. The CDR3: CASSPIGSISEAFF. CDR3 coding DNA: TGTGCCAGCAGTCCGATAGGGTCTATCTCTGAAGCTTTCTTT.

The chain combines TRBV18 with TRBJ1-1, with TRBD1 as a possible D gene (5 bases). CDR1 and CDR2 from the germline V gene are KGHSH and LQKENI. This CDR3 comprises 14 residues. V was cut by 2 bases and J by 4 bases, with 11 bases left in between. Here the CDR3 reads CASSPTGVGTEAFF. CDR3 nucleotide sequence: TGTGCCAGCTCACCAACGGGGGTCGGCACTGAAGCTTTCTTT. Variable domain in full (rest from reference TRBV18 and TRBJ1-1): NAGVMQNPRHLVRRRGQEARLRCSPMKGHSHVYWYRQLPEEGLKFMVYLQKENIIDESGMPKERFSAEFPKEGPSILRIQQVVRGDSAAYFCASSPTGVGTEAFFGQGTRLTVV.

The V and J genes are TRBV6-5 and TRBJ2-1; the match to TRBD2 covers 7 bases. Losses at the gene ends were 10 bases for V and 8 bases for J; bases not matched to a gene: 8. The CDR3 spans 12 residues. Looked up from germline, CDR1 is MNHEY and CDR2 is SVGAGI. CDR3 protein: CAIPLRGYEQFF. The CDR3 DNA sequence: TGTGCCATCCCCTTGCGGGGGTATGAGCAGTTCTTC.

V and J are TRBV5-4 and TRBJ1-2; D is uncertain. Germline-derived CDR1 and CDR2 are SGHNT and YYREEE (reference sequence). V lost 7 bases to trimming and J lost 8 bases, with 18 bases between them. The CDR3 is made up of 13 amino acids. CDR3 sequence: CASGVDNSGGYTF. The CDR3 DNA sequence: TGTGCCAGCGGAGTTGATAACAGCGGGGGCTACACCTTC.

The chain uses TRBV3-1 (or the pseudogene TRBV3-2) and TRBJ1-1; no clear D. Germline CDR1 LGHDT, CDR2 YNNKEL (reference sequence). This CDR3 contains 17 residues. Trimming took off 0 bases at V and 0 bases at J, with 14 bases between the two ends. CDR3 residues: CASSQELSPRVNTEAFF. The CDR3 nucleotides read TGTGCCAGCAGCCAAGAGCTCTCTCCAAGGGTGAACACTGAAGCTTTCTTT.

This clone turned up a few times. The gene calls are TRBV6-4 and TRBJ2-1, with TRBD2 identical over 10 bases. Germline lookup yields CDR1 MRHNA and CDR2 SNTAGT. There are 15 residues in the CDR3. J gave up 5 bases and V 3 bases, and 4 bases lay outside the gene matches. The CDR3 sequence: CASSDLAGDNNEQFF. Here the CDR3 DNA reads TGTGCCAGCAGTGATCTAGCGGGGGACAACAATGAGCAGTTCTTC.

The rearrangement links TRBV3-1 (or the pseudogene TRBV3-2) to TRBJ2-4; D remains ambiguous. The CDR3 runs to 12 residues. Germline loops: CDR1 LGHDT, CDR2 YNNKEL (reference sequence). With 0 bases removed from V and 8 bases from J, the gap between germline ends came to 5 bases. The CDR3 region has the DNA TGTGCCAGCAGCCAAGAAGACTACATTCAGTACTTC. This codes for CASSQEDYIQYF.

The V call is TRBV10-3, the J call TRBJ1-2; 7 positions agree with TRBD1. The CDR3 sequence is 14 residues long. Germline CDR1 and CDR2: ENHRY and SYGVKD. The V gene end was trimmed by 4 bases and the J gene end by 8 bases; junction bases not matched to a gene: 10. CDR3 residues: CAISATTGLEGYTF. CDR3 bases: TGTGCCATCAGTGCAACGACAGGGTTGGAAGGCTACACCTTC.

The rearrangement links TRBV5-5 to TRBJ2-7; D might be TRBD2 (6 bases). V lost 4 bases to trimming and J lost 2 bases, with 13 bases between them. CDR1 and CDR2 from the germline V gene are SGHKS and YYEKEE (reference sequence). The CDR3 has 14 residues. The CDR3 DNA follows: TGTGCCAGCAGCCCTTCGCCGGGAGCCTACGAGCAGTACTTC. This sequence encodes CASSPSPGAYEQYF.

The chain has TRBV2 and TRBJ1-5; 7 bases line up with TRBD1. Germline values: CDR1 SNHLY, CDR2 FYNNEI. The CDR3 is 14 amino acids. Trimming at V came to 8 bases and at J to 0 bases, leaving 4 bases not matched to a gene. The CDR3 coding sequence is TGTGCCAGCGGGGGACAGTATAGCAATCAGCCCCAGCATTTT. It encodes CASGGQYSNQPQHF.

This clone has only one observation. The J gene is TRBJ1-1, the V gene TRBV7-3; 7 bases agree with TRBD1. This CDR3 contains 14 residues. The germline gives CDR1 SGHTA, CDR2 FQGTGA. Trimming cost V 8 bases and J 1 base; bases outside gene matches: 7. The CDR3 nucleotides read TGTGCCAGCCAAGACGGACAGGCGAACACTGAAGCTTTCTTT. This gives the protein CASQDGQANTEAFF.

Concerning this clone: The identical CDR3 is also encoded by other nucleotide sequences in the sample. This chain uses TRBV10-1 with TRBJ1-3; a weak D match, TRBD1 (6 bases). CDR3 length: 16 amino acids. The germline V and J ends were trimmed by 6 bases and 4 bases, with 19 bases remaining between them. Per germline, CDR1 WNHNN and CDR2 SYGVQD (reference sequence). The CDR3 coding sequence is TGCGCCAGCAGGGACAGTCAACGACGCGAGGGAAACACCATATATTTT. Protein: CASRDSQRREGNTIYF.

The chain joins TRBV11-2 to TRBJ1-6, with D possibly being TRBD1 (5 bases). Germline V lookup: CDR1 SGHAT, CDR2 FQNNGV. Trimming stripped 2 bases from V and 7 bases from J, with 15 bases between. The length of the CDR3 is 16 residues. The chain's CDR3 is CASSLWGSHLNSPLHF. The CDR3 bases are TGTGCCAGCAGCTTATGGGGCTCCCACCTGAATTCACCCCTCCACTTT. The full variable domain, its missing parts supplied by reference TRBV11-2 and TRBJ1-6, is EAGVAQSPRYKIIEKRQSVAFWCNPISGHATLYWYQQILGQGPKLLIQFQNNGVVDDSQLPKDRFSAERLKGVDSTLKIQPAKLEDSAVYLCASSLWGSHLNSPLHFGNGTRLTVT.

The V and J genes are TRBV2 and TRBJ2-7; 11 nucleotides match TRBD2. From germline, CDR1 is SNHLY and CDR2 FYNNEI. V gave up 1 base and J gave up 5 bases; unmatched junction bases: 4. The CDR3 is made up of 15 amino acids. The CDR3 sequence is CASSEDSGGANEQYF. The CDR3 region has the DNA TGTGCCAGCAGTGAAGATAGCGGGGGGGCGAACGAGCAGTACTTC.

The chain uses TRBV5-1 and TRBJ1-2; 8 bases are shared with TRBD1. The CDR3 covers 19 residues. V was pared by 4 bases and J by 2 bases, with 19 bases of the junction left unmatched. In germline, CDR1 is SGHRS, CDR2 YFSETQ. The CDR3 region is CASSPFLTGGRGPNYGYTF. CDR3 sequence (DNA): TGCGCCAGCAGCCCGTTCCTCACAGGGGGGAGAGGTCCAAACTATGGCTACACCTTC.

This chain connects TRBV21-1 to TRBJ2-3. TRBV21-1 is assigned pseudogene status. The CDR3 length is 17 residues. The CDR3 here is CASSKGVSGDRPDTQYF. The CDR3 DNA follows: TGTGCCAGCAGCAAAGGAGTCTCTGGGGATAGGCCAGATACGCAGTATTTT.